This is a list of T cell receptor beta chains from one sample in a study of cytotoxic CD8 clonotypes in ibrutinib-treated CLL. Measured with immunoSEQ multiplex PCR; TCRdb has only the in-frame clones, and not every one. The table has more than 200,000 clones, under 80% seen once. Sequences were derived from PBMCs, sampled after 24 months of ibrutinib treatment. The receptors come from a human donor with chronic lymphocytic leukemia. Each CDR3 is given without its conserved first and last residue. Clone size is given for some rows only: seen once, a few or many times, or a class if the clone is expanded.

V: TRBV27
length: 12
J: TRBJ2-7
size: .
CDR3: ASSLTRGGYEQY

V: TRBV9
length: 14
J: TRBJ2-3
size: few
CDR3: ASSVVSGTGEDTQY

V: TRBV2
length: 13
J: TRBJ1-1
size: .
CDR3: ASSVYLLPNTEAF

V: TRBV29-1
length: 12
J: TRBJ2-7
size: .
CDR3: SVEIGTASYEQY

V: TRBV6-5
length: 12
J: TRBJ1-5
size: once
CDR3: ASSFGSYNQPQH

V: TRBV6-4
length: 9
J: TRBJ2-1
size: .
CDR3: ASNDDGEQF

V: TRBV5-1
length: 14
J: TRBJ2-5
size: .
CDR3: ASSPGLPGPQETQY

V: TRBV7-9
length: 12
J: TRBJ1-1
size: .
CDR3: ASSSEGTETEAF

V: TRBV9
length: 13
J: TRBJ2-7
size: .
CDR3: ASSVDQSPYYEQY

V: TRBV4-1
length: 13
J: TRBJ1-5
size: few
CDR3: ASSQGRERDQPQH

V: TRBV28
length: 12
J: TRBJ2-4
size: .
CDR3: ASSFRDGSDIQY

V: TRBV4-1
length: 11
J: TRBJ2-3
size: .
CDR3: ASSYGGTDTQY

V: TRBV2
length: 12
J: TRBJ2-6
size: few
CDR3: ASRQDSGANVLT

V: TRBV7-9
length: 15
J: TRBJ2-3
size: .
CDR3: ASSSVGPNRITDTQY

V: TRBV15
length: 13
J: TRBJ2-7
size: .
CDR3: ATSRVHTSSYEQY

V: TRBV25-1
length: 13
J: TRBJ1-4
size: .
CDR3: ASSESGRDGEKLF

V: TRBV28
length: 11
J: TRBJ1-5
size: .
CDR3: ASSYGGSQPQH

V: TRBV7-3
length: 11
J: TRBJ2-3
size: .
CDR3: ASSRGTTDTQY

V: TRBV27
length: 9
J: TRBJ2-7
size: .
CDR3: ASSFGLEQY

V: TRBV7-9
length: 12
J: TRBJ1-2
size: .
CDR3: ASSPATNSVGYT

V: TRBV5-1
length: 14
J: TRBJ2-7
size: few
CDR3: ASSLTGHLLQYEQY

V: TRBV19
length: 14
J: TRBJ1-5
size: .
CDR3: ASSIVRGSGNQPQH

V: TRBV25-1
length: 10
J: TRBJ1-2
size: few
CDR3: ASSAQGYGYT

V: TRBV10-3
length: 13
J: TRBJ2-7
size: .
CDR3: AISEREDRGREQY

V: TRBV15
length: 14
J: TRBJ1-5
size: .
CDR3: ATSRDLGGSNQPQH

V: TRBV6-5
length: 13
J: TRBJ1-2
size: .
CDR3: ASSYSDSAFGGYT

V: TRBV11-3
length: 9
J: TRBJ1-2
size: .
CDR3: ASSLRGGYT

V: TRBV7-9
length: 13
J: TRBJ2-1
size: .
CDR3: ASNLRDRQPGEQF

V: TRBV21-1
length: 15
J: TRBJ1-1
size: .
CDR3: ASSADRASNGSTEAF

V: TRBV4-3
length: 13
J: TRBJ1-4
size: .
CDR3: ASSLHRDSQEKLF

V: TRBV7-3
length: 11
J: TRBJ1-2
size: few
CDR3: ASGNEPNYGYT

V: TRBV7-2
length: 15
J: TRBJ2-7
size: .
CDR3: ASSGGYTGTSLYEQY

V: TRBV14
length: 11
J: TRBJ2-3
size: .
CDR3: ASSQVSGYTQY

V: TRBV11-3
length: 13
J: TRBJ2-6
size: few
CDR3: ASSLGAGGANVLT

V: TRBV7-9
length: 12
J: TRBJ2-3
size: once
CDR3: ASTRFGDTDTQY

V: TRBV4-3
length: 13
J: TRBJ2-5
size: .
CDR3: ASSQDFSGQETQY

V: TRBV9
length: 13
J: TRBJ2-4
size: .
CDR3: ASSPSGLAKNIQY

V: TRBV2
length: 12
J: TRBJ2-5
size: .
CDR3: ASSEVGPQETQY

V: TRBV27
length: 16
J: TRBJ2-7
size: .
CDR3: ASRWLLAGGLGPYEQY

V: TRBV7-3
length: 12
J: TRBJ2-3
size: .
CDR3: ASRPGTDADTQY

V: TRBV7-8
length: 13
J: TRBJ2-5
size: .
CDR3: ASSLDIGSVKTQY

V: TRBV28
length: 11
J: TRBJ1-2
size: few
CDR3: ASRSSQNYGYT

V: TRBV29-1
length: 9
J: TRBJ1-1
size: .
CDR3: SVGTGGEAF

V: TRBV25-1
length: 14
J: TRBJ2-2
size: .
CDR3: ASSETQGANTGELF

V: TRBV10-1
length: 16
J: TRBJ1-4
size: .
CDR3: ASSAPTRTGFTNEKLF

V: TRBV5-1
length: 13
J: TRBJ2-4
size: .
CDR3: ASSLIEPGKNIQY

V: TRBV18
length: 13
J: TRBJ2-2
size: .
CDR3: ASSPLDLNTGELF

V: TRBV29-1
length: 11
J: TRBJ2-7
size: .
CDR3: SAQGQGAVEQY

V: TRBV29-1
length: 12
J: TRBJ1-2
size: .
CDR3: SAQKTEGAGGYT

V: TRBV29-1
length: 15
J: TRBJ2-1
size: .
CDR3: SVAFSSGPSSYNEQF

V: TRBV5-6
length: 11
J: TRBJ2-5
size: few
CDR3: ASTMGHRETQY

V: TRBV5-6
length: 13
J: TRBJ2-3
size: .
CDR3: ASSLKLTFTDTQY

V: TRBV30
length: 11
J: TRBJ2-5
size: .
CDR3: AWSQGKQETQY

V: TRBV28
length: 16
J: .
size: .
CDR3: ASSSRVPAKGRAYEQY

V: TRBV11-2
length: 13
J: TRBJ2-1
size: .
CDR3: ASSLAGGPQGEQF

V: TRBV5-1
length: 14
J: TRBJ2-1
size: once
CDR3: ASSKGLAHLRNEQF

V: TRBV9
length: 11
J: TRBJ1-2
size: .
CDR3: ASSLAQGYGYT

V: TRBV11-1
length: 12
J: TRBJ1-3
size: .
CDR3: ASQDRGSGNTIY

V: TRBV7-8
length: 13
J: TRBJ2-7
size: .
CDR3: ASSFSGMEYYEQY